This T cell receptor (beta chain) was sequenced during a study of blood T cell repertoires in COVID-19. The overall study: Italy, Spain and the United States were the sources of the convalescent and acute COVID-19 samples. T cells, B-cell-depleted T cells, or PBMCs supplied cDNA or gDNA.

The ends lost 4 bases at V and 2 bases at J; junction bases unmatched: 7. Germline lookup yields CDR1 SGHDT and CDR2 YYEEEE. The CDR3 is 15 amino acids. The table came from immunoSEQ multiplex PCR; TCRdb's copy has only in-frame clones and leaves some out. Of some 200,000 clones in the sample, around 86% are singletons; the top ten hold 7% to 7.5%. Ages ranged from roughly 18 to 95 years, with residence in about 23 US areas. Cohorts were based on clinical histories the participants reported. V is TRBV5-6 and J is TRBJ1-1; 8 nucleotides agree with TRBD1. The specimen was PBMCs or T cells enriched from blood (not recorded which). The sequence derives from a man aged 30 to 45 in a cohort exposed to, infected with or recovered from COVID-19 (not recorded which). CDR3 sequence reads: CASSRDRRDNTEAFF. The CDR3 coding sequence is TGTGCCAGCAGCAGGGACAGGAGGGATAACACTGAAGCTTTCTTT.